Listed below are T cell receptor beta chains from one sample, sequenced in a study of cytomegalovirus exposure and HLA in healthy donors. Here immunoSEQ multiplex PCR was the method, and the copy in TCRdb shows in-frame clones only, minus some. The repertoire holds some 170,000 clones, with about 72% as singletons. Sequencing was done on a sample of PBMCs. Receptors were obtained from a man aged 55 to 70 in good health and CMV-seronegative. Both conserved end residues are part of each CDR3. Each record gives: clone size, V gene, D gene, J gene, CDR3 DNA, CDR3 protein. The D gene is left open where the match is weak. Expanded clones are given a class, and other clones once, few, many or no size at all.

>few|TRBV18|NA|TRBJ1-1
TGTGCCAGCTCATCGGGGGGGAACACTGAAGCTTTCTTT
CASSSGGNTEAFF
>NA|TRBV2|NA|TRBJ2-5
TGTGCCAGCAGCGGAGACAGCCAAGAGACCCAGTACTTC
CASSGDSQETQYF
>NA|TRBV19|NA|TRBJ1-2
TGTGCCAGTAGTATATTGGCATCCGACTATGGCTACACCTTC
CASSILASDYGYTF
>once|TRBV6-5|TRBD2|TRBJ2-1
TGTGCCAGCAGACCACTAGCGGGAGTCTACAATGAGCAGTTCTTC
CASRPLAGVYNEQFF
>NA|TRBV6-5|NA|TRBJ1-2
TGTGCCAGCAGTCTCGGTCAAGTCTATGGCTACACCTTC
CASSLGQVYGYTF
>NA|TRBV7-2|TRBD2|TRBJ2-5
TGTGCCAGCAGCCTTAGCGGGGGGTACCAAGAGACCCAGTACTTC
CASSLSGGYQETQYF
>NA|TRBV30|NA|TRBJ2-7
TGTGCCTGGACCTCGGGGGTCGAGTCCTACGAGCAGTACTTC
CAWTSGVESYEQYF
>NA|TRBV28|TRBD1|TRBJ2-1
TGTGCCAGCAGTGGTGGGACAGGGGCAAATGGGCAGTTCTTC
CASSGGTGANGQFF
>NA|TRBV29-1|NA|TRBJ1-2
TGCAGCGTTACCCACGGTGACTATGGCTACACCTTC
CSVTHGDYGYTF
>NA|TRBV4-2|NA|TRBJ2-7
TGTGCCAGCAGCCAAGGAATGGCAGGGCGAGCCGAGCAGTACTTC
CASSQGMAGRAEQYF
>NA|TRBV5-1|NA|TRBJ2-6
TGCGCCAGCAGCTTGAACAGGGTCTCTGGGGCCAACGTCCTGACTTTC
CASSLNRVSGANVLTF
>NA|TRBV6-1|NA|TRBJ1-2
TGTGCCAGCAGTGCGTCGCGGGTAGTGGGTGGCTACACCTTC
CASSASRVVGGYTF
>NA|TRBV7-2|TRBD1|TRBJ2-7
TGTGCCAGCAGCTTAAGGACAGGGGGCCGCGACGAGCAGTACTTC
CASSLRTGGRDEQYF
>NA|TRBV9|NA|TRBJ2-7
TGTGCCAGCAGCGCCCGGTCGGAGCGAGGGGAGCAGTACTTC
CASSARSERGEQYF
>NA|TRBV19|TRBD2|TRBJ2-3
TGTGCCAGTAGTCTCCAGCGGGGGCGCACAGATACGCAGTATTTT
CASSLQRGRTDTQYF
>once|TRBV28|TRBD2|TRBJ2-2
TGTGCCAGCAGTTTTGGGCCCGGGACTAGCTCCGGGGAGCTGTTTTTT
CASSFGPGTSSGELFF
>NA|TRBV7-2|TRBD1|TRBJ1-4
TGTGCCAGCAGCAGACAGGGGAATGAAAAACTGTTTTTT
CASSRQGNEKLFF
>NA|TRBV7-2|NA|TRBJ2-5
TGTGCCAGCAGCTTCGCGGGGCAAGAGACCCAGTACTTC
CASSFAGQETQYF
>NA|TRBV7-2|NA|TRBJ1-1
TGTGCCAGCAGCTTAGAAGCACTGAACACTGAAGCTTTCTTT
CASSLEALNTEAFF
>NA|TRBV11-2|NA|TRBJ2-7
TGTGCCAGCAGCTGGGCGGGATCTATCGACGAGCAGTACTTC
CASSWAGSIDEQYF
>NA|TRBV7-9|NA|TRBJ1-2
TGTTCCAGCAGCGAGGGGGGGTATGGCTACACCTTC
CSSSEGGYGYTF
>NA|TRBV27|TRBD1|TRBJ1-4
TGTGCCAGCAGTTCAGGGGGCGCTGAAAAACTGTTTTTT
CASSSGGAEKLFF
>NA|TRBV11-3|TRBD2|TRBJ2-7
TGTGCCAGCAGCCAAGTAACTAGCGGGAGGTCCGAGCAGTACTTC
CASSQVTSGRSEQYF
>NA|TRBV11-3|TRBD2|TRBJ2-1
TGTGCCAGCAGCGCCCGAATGCCGACTAGCGGGGGGCCATACAATGAGCAGTTCTTC
CASSARMPTSGGPYNEQFF
>NA|TRBV6-5|NA|TRBJ2-2
TGTGCCTCCGGAGGGGCCCTGAACACCGGGGAGCTGTTTTTT
CASGGALNTGELFF
>NA|TRBV5-1|TRBD2|TRBJ2-3
TGCGCCAGCAGGGAGGGGACTAGCGGCGGAGATACGCAGTATTTT
CASREGTSGGDTQYF
>NA|TRBV19|NA|TRBJ1-2
TGTGCCAGTAGTGGCGGGGTCTATGGCTACACCTTC
CASSGGVYGYTF
>NA|TRBV5-1|TRBD2|TRBJ2-5
TGCGCCAGCAGCTTACTAGCGGGGGGGATGGAGACCCAGTACTTC
CASSLLAGGMETQYF
>NA|TRBV27|TRBD1|TRBJ1-6
TGTGCCAGCAGTACGGACTCGGACAGGGATATTTCACCCCTCCACTTT
CASSTDSDRDISPLHF
>once|TRBV2|TRBD1|TRBJ2-7
TGTGCCAGCGGCCCAGACAGGGACTACGAGCAGTACTTC
CASGPDRDYEQYF
>few|TRBV28|NA|TRBJ2-7
TGTGCCAGCAGTTTGGGCGATAGCTCCTACGAGCAGTACTTC
CASSLGDSSYEQYF
>few|TRBV30|NA|TRBJ2-2
TGTGCCTGGAGTGTACGACTACTCGTGAACACCGGGGAGCTGTTTTTT
CAWSVRLLVNTGELFF
>few|TRBV4-3|NA|TRBJ1-4
TGCGCCAGCAGCCGCTCTCAAGGAGGGAATGAAAAACTGTTTTTT
CASSRSQGGNEKLFF
>NA|TRBV2|NA|TRBJ2-3
TGTGCCAGCAGTAAATTAACTAGCACAGATACGCAGTATTTT
CASSKLTSTDTQYF
>NA|TRBV9|NA|TRBJ2-7
TGTGCCAGCAGCGTAGGGGGCAGCTCCTACGAGCAGTACTTC
CASSVGGSSYEQYF
>NA|TRBV4-1|TRBD1|TRBJ1-2
TGCGCCAGCCCAGCCAGGGGGCCCGACAACTATGGCTACACCTTC
CASPARGPDNYGYTF
>NA|TRBV7-6|TRBD2|TRBJ2-3
TGTGCCAGCAGCTTCGGACTAGCGGGAGGGTCAGATACGCAGTATTTT
CASSFGLAGGSDTQYF
>once|TRBV5-4|NA|TRBJ1-2
TGTGCCAGCAGCTTGGCCCGAGGTCTCGACGACTATGGCTACACCTTC
CASSLARGLDDYGYTF
>NA|TRBV28|NA|TRBJ1-6
TGTGCCAGCAGTTTATTTTTGGGAACAGGGCCGATATCCTATAATTCACCCCTCCACTTT
CASSLFLGTGPISYNSPLHF
>once|TRBV7-7|NA|TRBJ2-1
TGTGCCAGCTCCCCCTCCCCATTAGGTGGAGGTGAGCAGTTCTTC
CASSPSPLGGGEQFF
>NA|TRBV7-2|TRBD1|TRBJ2-4
TGTGCCAGCAGCTCGGACAGGGCGAACATTCAGTACTTC
CASSSDRANIQYF
>few|TRBV6-1|NA|TRBJ2-7
TGTGCCAGCAGTGAAAGCACAGACTCCTACGAGCAGTACTTC
CASSESTDSYEQYF
>NA|TRBV6-4|TRBD1|TRBJ1-6
TGTGCCAGCAGTACTTGGACAGGGAATAATTCACCCCTCCACTTT
CASSTWTGNNSPLHF
>NA|TRBV28|TRBD1|TRBJ2-7
TGTGCCAACCCCTCCCCGCGACAGGGTTCCTACGAGCAGTACTTC
CANPSPRQGSYEQYF
>few|TRBV4-1|NA|TRBJ1-1
TGCGCCAGCAGCCCGGTCCTTTCGGGGAACACTGAAGCTTTCTTT
CASSPVLSGNTEAFF
>few|TRBV7-9|NA|TRBJ2-2
TGTTCCAGCAGCTCGACTACCCGGGACTCCCCATCGGAGCTGTTTTTT
CSSSSTTRDSPSELFF
>NA|TRBV11-3|TRBD1|TRBJ2-3
TGTGCCAGCAGCAACAGGGGCGGCAGGGGGTCAGATACGCAGTATTTT
CASSNRGGRGSDTQYF
>few|TRBV5-1|TRBD2|TRBJ2-7
TGCGCCAGCAGCTGGGCTAGCGGGGGACTCTACGAGCAGTACTTC
CASSWASGGLYEQYF
>once|TRBV25-1|TRBD2|TRBJ2-1
TGTGCCAGCAGTGAATACGGGGGGAGGGAGCAGTTCTTC
CASSEYGGREQFF
>once|TRBV19|TRBD1|TRBJ1-1
TGTGCCAGTAGTTCTGGACAGGGGTATGACACTGAAGCTTTCTTT
CASSSGQGYDTEAFF
>few|TRBV13|NA|TRBJ1-1
TGTGCCAGCAGCCCACGGGATTCCAGGGGCGCCCGGGGAGCTTTCTTT
CASSPRDSRGARGAFF
>NA|TRBV7-9|NA|TRBJ2-7
TGTTCCAGCAGCTTAAACGGCTACGAGCAGTACTTC
CSSSLNGYEQYF
>NA|TRBV19|TRBD2|TRBJ2-1
TGTGCCAGTAGTATACGGGGGGGGAACTACAATGAGCAGTTCTTC
CASSIRGGNYNEQFF
>NA|TRBV6-5|NA|TRBJ2-2
TGTGCCAGCAGTACACCGGGACTGACCGGGGAGCTGTTTTTT
CASSTPGLTGELFF
>NA|TRBV10-2|NA|TRBJ2-5
TGCGCCAGCAGGGCGGGTCTCGCCGGCGAGACCCAGTACTTC
CASRAGLAGETQYF